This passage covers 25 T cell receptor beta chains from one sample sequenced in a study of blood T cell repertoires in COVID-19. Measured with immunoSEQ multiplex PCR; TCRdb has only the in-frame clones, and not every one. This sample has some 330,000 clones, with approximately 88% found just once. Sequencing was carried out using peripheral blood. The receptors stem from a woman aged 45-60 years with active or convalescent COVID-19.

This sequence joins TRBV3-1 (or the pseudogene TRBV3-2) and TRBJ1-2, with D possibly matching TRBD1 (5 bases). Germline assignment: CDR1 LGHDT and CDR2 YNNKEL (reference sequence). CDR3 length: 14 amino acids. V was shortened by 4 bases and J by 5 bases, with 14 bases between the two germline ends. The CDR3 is CASSPDGGGYGYTF. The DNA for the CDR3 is TGTGCCAGCAGCCCCGACGGGGGAGGGTATGGCTACACCTTC.

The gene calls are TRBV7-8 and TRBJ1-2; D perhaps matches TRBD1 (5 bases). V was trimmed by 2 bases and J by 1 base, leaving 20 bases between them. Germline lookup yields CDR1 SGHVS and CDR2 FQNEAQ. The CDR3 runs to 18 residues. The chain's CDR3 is CASSLREWGRGINYGYTF. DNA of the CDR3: TGTGCCAGCAGCTTAAGGGAGTGGGGCCGGGGGATTAACTATGGCTACACCTTC. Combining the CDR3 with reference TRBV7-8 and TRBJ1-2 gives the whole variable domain GAGVSQSPRYKVAKRGQDVALRCDPISGHVSLFWYQQALGQGPEFLTYFQNEAQLDKSGLPSDRFFAERPEGSVSTLKIQRTQQEDSAVYLCASSLREWGRGINYGYTFGSGTRLTVV.

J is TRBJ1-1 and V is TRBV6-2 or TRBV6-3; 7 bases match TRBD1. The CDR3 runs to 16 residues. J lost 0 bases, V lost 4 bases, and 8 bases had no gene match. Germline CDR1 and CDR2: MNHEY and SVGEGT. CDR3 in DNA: TGTGCCAGCAGTTCCAGGGGGTCGTTCATGAACACTGAAGCTTTCTTT. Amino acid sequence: CASSSRGSFMNTEAFF.

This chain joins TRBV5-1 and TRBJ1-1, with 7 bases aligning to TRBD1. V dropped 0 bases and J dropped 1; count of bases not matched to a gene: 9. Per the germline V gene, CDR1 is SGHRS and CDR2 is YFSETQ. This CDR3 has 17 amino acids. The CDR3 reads CASSLAPGGGQNTEAFF. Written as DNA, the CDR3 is TGCGCCAGCAGCTTGGCCCCGGGAGGGGGCCAGAACACTGAAGCTTTCTTT. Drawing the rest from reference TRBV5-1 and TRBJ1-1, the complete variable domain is KAGVTQTPRYLIKTRGQQVTLSCSPISGHRSVSWYQQTPGQGLQFLFEYFSETQRNKGNFPGRFSGRQFSNSRSEMNVSTLELGDSALYLCASSLAPGGGQNTEAFFGQGTRLTVV.

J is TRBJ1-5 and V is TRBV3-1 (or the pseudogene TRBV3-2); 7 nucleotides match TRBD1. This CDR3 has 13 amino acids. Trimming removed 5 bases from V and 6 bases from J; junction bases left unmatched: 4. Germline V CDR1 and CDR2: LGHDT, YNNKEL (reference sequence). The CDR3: CASSTTGSQPQHF. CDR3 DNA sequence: TGTGCCAGCAGCACGACAGGGAGTCAGCCCCAGCATTTT.

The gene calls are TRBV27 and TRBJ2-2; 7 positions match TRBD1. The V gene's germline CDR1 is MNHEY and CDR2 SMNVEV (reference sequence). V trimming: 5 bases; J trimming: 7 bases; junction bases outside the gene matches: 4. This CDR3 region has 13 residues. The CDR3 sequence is CASSLTGDGELFF. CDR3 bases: TGTGCCAGCAGTCTCACAGGGGACGGGGAGCTGTTTTTT.

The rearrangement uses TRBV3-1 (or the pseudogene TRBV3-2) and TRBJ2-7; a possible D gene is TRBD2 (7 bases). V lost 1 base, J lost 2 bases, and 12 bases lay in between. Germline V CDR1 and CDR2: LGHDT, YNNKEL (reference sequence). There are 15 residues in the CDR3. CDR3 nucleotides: TGTGCCAGCAGCCAAGGAGGGAGGGGGGCCTACGAGCAGTACTTC. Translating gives CASSQGGRGAYEQYF.

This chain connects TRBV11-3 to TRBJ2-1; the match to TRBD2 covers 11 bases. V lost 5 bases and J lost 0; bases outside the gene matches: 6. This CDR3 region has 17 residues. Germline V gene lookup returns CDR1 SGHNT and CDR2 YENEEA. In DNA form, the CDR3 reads TGTGCCAGCAGCGAGGGGACTAGCGGAGGCTCCTACAATGAGCAGTTCTTC. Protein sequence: CASSEGTSGGSYNEQFF. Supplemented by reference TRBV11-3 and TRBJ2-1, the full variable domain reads EAGVVQSPRYKIIEKKQPVAFWCNPISGHNTLYWYLQNLGQGPELLIRYENEEAVDDSQLPKDRFSAERLKGVDSTLKIQPAELGDSAVYLCASSEGTSGGSYNEQFFGPGTRLTVL.

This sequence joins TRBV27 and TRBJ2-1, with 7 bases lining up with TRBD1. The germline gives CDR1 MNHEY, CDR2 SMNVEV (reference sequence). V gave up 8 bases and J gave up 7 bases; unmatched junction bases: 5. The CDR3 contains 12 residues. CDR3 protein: CASGYRGNEQFF. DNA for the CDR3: TGTGCCAGCGGATACAGGGGAAATGAGCAGTTCTTC.

The CDR3, as DNA: TGTGCCAGCACCCCGCTGTGGGGCGGCAACACTGAAGCTTTCTTT. As protein: CASTPLWGGNTEAFF. The rearrangement joins TRBV7-2 to TRBJ1-1, with a weak D call TRBD1 (5 bases). With 7 bases removed from V and 2 bases from J, the gap between germline ends came to 17 bases. Germline values: CDR1 SGHTA, CDR2 FQGNSA. This CDR3 spans 15 amino acids.

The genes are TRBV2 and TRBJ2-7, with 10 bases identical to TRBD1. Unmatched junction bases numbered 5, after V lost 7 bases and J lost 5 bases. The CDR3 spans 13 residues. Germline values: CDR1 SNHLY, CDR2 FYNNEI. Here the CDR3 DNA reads TGTGCCAGCAACCGGGACAGGGGAAACGAGCAGTACTTC. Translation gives CASNRDRGNEQYF.

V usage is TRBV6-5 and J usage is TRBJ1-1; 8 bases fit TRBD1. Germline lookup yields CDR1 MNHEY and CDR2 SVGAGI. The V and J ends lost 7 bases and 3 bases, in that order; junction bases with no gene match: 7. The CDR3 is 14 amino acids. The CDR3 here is CASKNRGVYTEAFF. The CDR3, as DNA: TGTGCCAGCAAAAACAGGGGGGTTTACACTGAAGCTTTCTTT.

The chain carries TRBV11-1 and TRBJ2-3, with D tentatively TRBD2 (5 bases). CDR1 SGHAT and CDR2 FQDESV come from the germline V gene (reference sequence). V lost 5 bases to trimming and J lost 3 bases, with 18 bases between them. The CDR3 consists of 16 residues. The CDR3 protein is CASSPNERPTTDTQYF. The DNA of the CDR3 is TGTGCCAGCAGCCCCAACGAGCGGCCCACTACAGATACGCAGTATTTT.

Here the CDR3 DNA reads TGTGCCAGCAGCCAAGATCTTGGGCAGCGGGGCCCGCAGTATTTT. Amino acids: CASSQDLGQRGPQYF. The genes are TRBV3-1 (or the pseudogene TRBV3-2) and TRBJ2-3; 7 nucleotides agree with TRBD2. From germline, CDR1 is LGHDT and CDR2 YNNKEL (reference sequence). V lost 0 bases, J lost 10 bases, and 10 bases stayed unmatched. The CDR3 contains 15 residues.

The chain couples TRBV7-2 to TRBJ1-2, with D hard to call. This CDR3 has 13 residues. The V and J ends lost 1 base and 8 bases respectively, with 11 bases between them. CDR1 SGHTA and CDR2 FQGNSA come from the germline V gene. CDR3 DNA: TGTGCCAGCAGCTTAGTCGACACCCAGGGCTACACCTTC. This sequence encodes CASSLVDTQGYTF.

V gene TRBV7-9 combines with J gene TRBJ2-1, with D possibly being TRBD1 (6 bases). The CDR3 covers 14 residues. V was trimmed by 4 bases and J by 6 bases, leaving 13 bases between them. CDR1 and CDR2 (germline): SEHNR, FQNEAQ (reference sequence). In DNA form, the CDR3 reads TGTGCCAGCAGCTCTAAAGACAGGACCAATGAGCAGTTCTTC. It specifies CASSSKDRTNEQFF.

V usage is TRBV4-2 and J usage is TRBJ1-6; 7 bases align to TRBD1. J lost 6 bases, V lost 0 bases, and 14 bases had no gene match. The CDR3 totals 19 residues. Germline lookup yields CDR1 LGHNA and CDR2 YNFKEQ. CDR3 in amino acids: CASSQEWVVRGAPNSPLHF. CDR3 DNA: TGTGCCAGCAGCCAAGAATGGGTGGTCAGGGGGGCCCCTAATTCACCCCTCCACTTT.

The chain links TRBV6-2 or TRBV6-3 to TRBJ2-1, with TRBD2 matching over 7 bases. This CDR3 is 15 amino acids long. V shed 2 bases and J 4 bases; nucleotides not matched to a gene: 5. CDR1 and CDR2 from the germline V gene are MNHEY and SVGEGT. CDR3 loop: CASSYGLAAYNEQFF. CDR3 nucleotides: TGTGCCAGCAGTTACGGGCTAGCGGCATACAATGAGCAGTTCTTC.

DNA for the CDR3: TGTGCCACCAGCAGATCGCGGGGGGCTGGTTCACCCCTCCACTTT. Protein: CATSRSRGAGSPLHF. The chain couples TRBV15 to TRBJ1-6, with D possibly matching TRBD1 (6 bases). V lost 2 bases and J lost 9, with 14 bases in between. The germline gives CDR1 LNHNV, CDR2 YYDKDF (reference sequence). This CDR3 is built from 15 residues.

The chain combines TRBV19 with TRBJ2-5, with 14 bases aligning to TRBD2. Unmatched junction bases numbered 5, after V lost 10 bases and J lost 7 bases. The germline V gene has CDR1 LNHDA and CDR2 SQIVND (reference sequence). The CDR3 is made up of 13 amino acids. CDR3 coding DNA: TGTGCCACGGGACTAGCGGGAGTTGGGACCCAGTACTTC. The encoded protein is CATGLAGVGTQYF.

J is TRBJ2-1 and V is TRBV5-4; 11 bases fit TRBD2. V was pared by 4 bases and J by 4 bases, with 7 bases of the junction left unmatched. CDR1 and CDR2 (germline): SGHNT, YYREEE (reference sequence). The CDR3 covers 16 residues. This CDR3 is CASSPSGGPKYNEQFF. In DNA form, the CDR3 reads TGTGCCAGCAGCCCTAGCGGGGGGCCTAAATACAATGAGCAGTTCTTC. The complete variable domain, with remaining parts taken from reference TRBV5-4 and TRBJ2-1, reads ETGVTQSPTHLIKTRGQQVTLRCSSQSGHNTVSWYQQALGQGPQFIFQYYREEENGRGNFPPRFSGLQFPNYSSELNVNALELDDSALYLCASSPSGGPKYNEQFFGPGTRLTVL.

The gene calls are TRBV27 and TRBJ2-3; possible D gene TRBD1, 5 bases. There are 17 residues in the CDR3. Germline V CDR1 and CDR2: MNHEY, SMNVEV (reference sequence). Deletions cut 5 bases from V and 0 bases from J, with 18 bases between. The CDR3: CASSMGQGRYSTDTQYF. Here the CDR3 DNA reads TGTGCCAGCAGTATGGGGCAGGGCCGTTATAGCACAGATACGCAGTATTTT.

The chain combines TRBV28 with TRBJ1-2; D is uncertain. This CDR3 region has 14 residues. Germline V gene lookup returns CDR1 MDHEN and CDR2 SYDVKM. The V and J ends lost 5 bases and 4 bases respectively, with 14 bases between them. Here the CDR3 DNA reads TGTGCCAGCAGTCCTGGCGGGCGCCCCTATGGCTACACCTTC. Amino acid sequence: CASSPGGRPYGYTF.

CDR3 sequence reads: CASSSRDRANYGYTF. The CDR3, as DNA: TGTGCCAGCAGCTCCCGGGACAGGGCGAATTATGGCTACACCTTC. V and J are TRBV11-2 and TRBJ1-2; TRBD1 agrees at 9 bases. After removal of 4 bases from V and 5 bases from J, the junction contained 8 bases not matched to a gene. The germline V gene has CDR1 SGHAT and CDR2 FQNNGV. The CDR3 is 15 residues long. The variable domain in full, with the rest retrieved from reference TRBV11-2 and TRBJ1-2, is EAGVAQSPRYKIIEKRQSVAFWCNPISGHATLYWYQQILGQGPKLLIQFQNNGVVDDSQLPKDRFSAERLKGVDSTLKIQPAKLEDSAVYLCASSSRDRANYGYTFGSGTRLTVV.

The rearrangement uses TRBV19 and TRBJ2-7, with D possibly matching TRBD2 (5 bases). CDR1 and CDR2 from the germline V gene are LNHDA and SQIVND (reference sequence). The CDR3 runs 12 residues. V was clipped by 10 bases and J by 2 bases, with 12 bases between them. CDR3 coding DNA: TGTGCCACTTCCGGAGGACCCTACGAGCAGTACTTC. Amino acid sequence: CATSGGPYEQYF.